Following are 5 T cell receptor beta chains from one sample sequenced in a study of vaccination effects on CD4 cells after COVID-19. With roughly nine days of culture completed, CD4+ T cells were isolated. No cognate antigen is known for these TCRs. This table comes from immunoSEQ multiplex PCR, and its TCRdb copy is limited to in-frame clones, with some not included. Seen here are 45,000 to 60,000 clones, about 78% observed once, and the top ten hold about 11%. The sample in question was CD4+ T cells from PBMCs cultured without peptide, obtained before COVID-19 vaccination. These receptors originate from a human donor who had a prior SARS-CoV-2 infection.

This chain joins TRBV5-6 and TRBJ2-2, with D maybe TRBD1 (7 bases). This CDR3 is built from 16 residues. V was shortened by 5 bases and J by 6 bases, with 20 bases between the two germline ends. Germline CDR1 SGHDT, CDR2 YYEEEE. The CDR3 region is CASRMAWGRGAGELFF. The CDR3 DNA sequence: TGTGCCAGCAGAATGGCGTGGGGCAGGGGGGCCGGGGAGCTGTTTTTT.

The V gene is TRBV18, the J gene TRBJ2-1; TRBD1 is a possible D gene (6 bases). Germline V CDR1 and CDR2: KGHSH, LQKENI. Trimming stripped 8 bases from V and 0 bases from J, with 8 bases between. This CDR3 region has 13 residues. The CDR3 DNA reads as TGTGCCAGCACAGGGAGCTCCTACAATGAGCAGTTCTTC. Translated, it gives CASTGSSYNEQFF.

The chain carries TRBV9 and TRBJ1-6; D ambiguous. V lost 1 base and J 4 bases, leaving 6 bases between the germline ends. Germline V gene data show CDR1 as SGDLS and CDR2 as YYNGEE. This CDR3 contains 14 residues. CDR3 loop: CASSVIGYNSPLHF. CDR3 DNA sequence: TGTGCCAGCAGCGTAATAGGATATAATTCACCCCTCCACTTT.

The chain couples TRBV5-4 to TRBJ1-2; possible D gene TRBD1, 6 bases. CDR1 and CDR2 from the germline V gene are SGHNT and YYREEE (reference sequence). Trimming left V 4 bases short and J 2 bases short, with 12 bases between. The length of the CDR3 is 14 residues. The CDR3 reads CASSPQDSNYGYTF. CDR3 nucleotides: TGTGCCAGCAGCCCCCAGGACAGCAACTATGGCTACACCTTC.

This rearrangement joins TRBV9 to TRBJ1-1; D may be TRBD1 (6 bases). The V end lost 3 bases, the J end lost 0 bases, and 12 bases lay between the germline ends. The germline CDR1 and CDR2 sequences are SGDLS and YYNGEE. The CDR3 extends over 15 amino acids. For the CDR3, the DNA is TGTGCCAGCAGCGCGGGGACACGCATGAACACTGAAGCTTTCTTT. As protein: CASSAGTRMNTEAFF. Complete variable domain (other parts from reference TRBV9 and TRBJ1-1): DSGVTQTPKHLITATGQRVTLRCSPRSGDLSVYWYQQSLDQGLQFLIQYYNGEERAKGNILERFSAQQFPDLHSELNLSSLELGDSALYFCASSAGTRMNTEAFFGQGTRLTVV.